This T cell receptor (beta chain) derives from a study of blood T cell repertoires in COVID-19. TCRdb's table, derived via immunoSEQ multiplex PCR, lists solely in-frame clones and lacks some. The table includes some 48,000 clones, roughly 80% detected once. J was trimmed by 5 bases and V by 2 bases; bases with no gene match: 7. The CDR3 covers 16 residues. Germline-derived CDR1 and CDR2 are SEHNR and FQNEAQ (reference sequence). The sequenced sample consisted of peripheral blood. This sequence was found in a man aged 45 to 65 with acute or convalescent COVID-19. This chain uses TRBV7-9 with TRBJ2-5; TRBD1 matches 11 bases. The CDR3 region is CASSLWTGGAVETQYF. The DNA of the CDR3 is TGTGCCAGCAGCTTATGGACAGGGGGCGCGGTGGAGACCCAGTACTTC. The full variable domain, its missing parts supplied by reference TRBV7-9 and TRBJ2-5, is DTGVSQNPRHKITKRGQNVTFRCDPISEHNRLYWYRQTLGQGPEFLTYFQNEAQLEKSRLLSDRFSAERPKGSFSTLEIQRTEQGDSAMYLCASSLWTGGAVETQYFGPGTRLLVL.